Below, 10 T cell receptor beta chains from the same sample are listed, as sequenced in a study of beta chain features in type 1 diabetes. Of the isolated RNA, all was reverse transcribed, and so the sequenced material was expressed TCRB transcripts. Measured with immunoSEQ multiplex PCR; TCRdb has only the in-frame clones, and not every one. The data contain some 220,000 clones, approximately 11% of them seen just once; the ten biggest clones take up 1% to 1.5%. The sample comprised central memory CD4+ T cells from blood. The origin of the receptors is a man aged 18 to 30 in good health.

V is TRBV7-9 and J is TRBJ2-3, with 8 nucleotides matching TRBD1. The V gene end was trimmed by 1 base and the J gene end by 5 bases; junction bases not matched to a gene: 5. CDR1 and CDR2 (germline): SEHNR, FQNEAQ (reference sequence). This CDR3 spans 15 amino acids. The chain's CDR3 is CASSLVSRGQDTQYF. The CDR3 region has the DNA TGTGCCAGCAGCTTAGTTTCCAGGGGGCAAGATACGCAGTATTTT.

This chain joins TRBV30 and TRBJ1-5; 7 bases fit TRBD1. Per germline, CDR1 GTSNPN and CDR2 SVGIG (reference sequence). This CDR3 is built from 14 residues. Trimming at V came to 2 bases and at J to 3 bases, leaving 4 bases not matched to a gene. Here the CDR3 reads CAWSSDRANQPQHF. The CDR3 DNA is TGTGCCTGGAGTTCCGACAGGGCCAATCAGCCCCAGCATTTT. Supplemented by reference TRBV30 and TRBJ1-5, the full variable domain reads SQTIHQWPATLVQPVGSPLSLECTVEGTSNPNLYWYRQAAGRGLQLLFYSVGIGQISSEVPQNLSASRPQDRQFILSSKKLLLSDSGFYLCAWSSDRANQPQHFGDGTRLSIL.

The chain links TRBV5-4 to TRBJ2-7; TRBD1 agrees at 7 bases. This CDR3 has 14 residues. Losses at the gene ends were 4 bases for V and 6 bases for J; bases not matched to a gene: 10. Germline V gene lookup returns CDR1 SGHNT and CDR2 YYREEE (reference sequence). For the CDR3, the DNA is TGTGCCAGCAGCGGGGGACAGCGAGTGGGCGAGCAGTACTTC. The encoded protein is CASSGGQRVGEQYF. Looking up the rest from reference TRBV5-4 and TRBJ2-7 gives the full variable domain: ETGVTQSPTHLIKTRGQQVTLRCSSQSGHNTVSWYQQALGQGPQFIFQYYREEENGRGNFPPRFSGLQFPNYSSELNVNALELDDSALYLCASSGGQRVGEQYFGPGTRLTVT.

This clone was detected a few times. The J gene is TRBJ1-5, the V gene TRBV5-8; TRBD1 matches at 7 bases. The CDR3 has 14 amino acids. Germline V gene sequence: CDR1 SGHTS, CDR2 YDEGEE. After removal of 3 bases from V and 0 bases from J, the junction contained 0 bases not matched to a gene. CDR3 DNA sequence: TGTGCCAGCAGCTGGGACAGTAGCAATCAGCCCCAGCATTTT. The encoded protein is CASSWDSSNQPQHF.

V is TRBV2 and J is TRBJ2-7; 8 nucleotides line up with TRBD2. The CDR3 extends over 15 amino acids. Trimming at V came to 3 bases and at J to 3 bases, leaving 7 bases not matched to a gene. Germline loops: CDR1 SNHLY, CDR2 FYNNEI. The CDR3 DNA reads TGTGCCAGCAGTGAGGGGGCGGGAGGTTTCTACGAGCAGTACTTC. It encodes CASSEGAGGFYEQYF.

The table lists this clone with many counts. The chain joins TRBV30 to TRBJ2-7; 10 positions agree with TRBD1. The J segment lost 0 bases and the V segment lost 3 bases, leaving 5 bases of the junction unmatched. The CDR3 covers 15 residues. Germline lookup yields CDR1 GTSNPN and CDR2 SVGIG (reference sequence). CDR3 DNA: TGTGCCTGGAGCGAGGGGACAGGGGCCTCCTACGAGCAGTACTTC. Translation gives CAWSEGTGASYEQYF.

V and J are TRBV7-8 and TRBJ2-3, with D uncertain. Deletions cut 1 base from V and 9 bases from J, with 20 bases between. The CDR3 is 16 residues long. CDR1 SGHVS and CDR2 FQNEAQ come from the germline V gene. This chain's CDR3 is CASSLELELVLGTQYF. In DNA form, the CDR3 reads TGTGCCAGCAGCTTAGAGCTAGAGTTAGTCTTGGGCACGCAGTATTTT. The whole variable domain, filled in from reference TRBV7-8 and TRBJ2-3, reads GAGVSQSPRYKVAKRGQDVALRCDPISGHVSLFWYQQALGQGPEFLTYFQNEAQLDKSGLPSDRFFAERPEGSVSTLKIQRTQQEDSAVYLCASSLELELVLGTQYFGPGTRLTVL.

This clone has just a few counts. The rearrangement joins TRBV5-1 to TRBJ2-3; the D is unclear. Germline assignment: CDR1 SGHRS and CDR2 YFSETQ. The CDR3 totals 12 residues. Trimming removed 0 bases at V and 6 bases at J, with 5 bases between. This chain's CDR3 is CASSLEFDTQYF. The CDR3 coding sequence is TGCGCCAGCAGCTTGGAATTCGATACGCAGTATTTT. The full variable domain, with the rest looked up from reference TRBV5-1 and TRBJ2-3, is KAGVTQTPRYLIKTRGQQVTLSCSPISGHRSVSWYQQTPGQGLQFLFEYFSETQRNKGNFPGRFSGRQFSNSRSEMNVSTLELGDSALYLCASSLEFDTQYFGPGTRLTVL.

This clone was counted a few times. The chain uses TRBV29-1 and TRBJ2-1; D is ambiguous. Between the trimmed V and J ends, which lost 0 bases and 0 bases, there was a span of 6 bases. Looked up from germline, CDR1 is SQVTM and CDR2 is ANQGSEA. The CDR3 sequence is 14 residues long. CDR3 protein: CSVEDPRSYNEQFF. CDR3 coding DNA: TGCAGCGTTGAAGATCCCCGCTCCTACAATGAGCAGTTCTTC.

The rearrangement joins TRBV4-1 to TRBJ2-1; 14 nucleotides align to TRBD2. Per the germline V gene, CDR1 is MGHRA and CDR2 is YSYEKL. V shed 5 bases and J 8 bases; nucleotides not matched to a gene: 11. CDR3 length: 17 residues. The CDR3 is CASSEGLAGVFLDEQFF. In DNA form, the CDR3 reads TGCGCCAGCAGCGAGGGACTAGCGGGAGTGTTCCTCGATGAGCAGTTCTTC.